This TCR beta chain is from a study of T cell repertoires and HLA-DP antigens. This clone was counted a single time. Its cognate antigen is unknown. Trimming removed 1 base from V and 0 bases from J; junction bases left unmatched: 3. The V gene's germline CDR1 is GTSNPN and CDR2 SVGIG (reference sequence). This CDR3 spans 15 amino acids. TCRdb's copy holds only in-frame clones and misses some; the assay was immunoSEQ multiplex PCR. The sample lists 55,000 to 80,000 clones; over 75% were seen once. The chain joins TRBV30 to TRBJ2-3, with 8 bases aligning to TRBD1. The sequenced sample consisted of CD4+ T cells from PBMCs. The sequence came from a man in his sixties in good health and CMV-seronegative. CDR3: CAWSAGTGSTDTQYF. CDR3 nucleotides: TGTGCCTGGAGTGCTGGGACAGGAAGCACAGATACGCAGTATTTT.